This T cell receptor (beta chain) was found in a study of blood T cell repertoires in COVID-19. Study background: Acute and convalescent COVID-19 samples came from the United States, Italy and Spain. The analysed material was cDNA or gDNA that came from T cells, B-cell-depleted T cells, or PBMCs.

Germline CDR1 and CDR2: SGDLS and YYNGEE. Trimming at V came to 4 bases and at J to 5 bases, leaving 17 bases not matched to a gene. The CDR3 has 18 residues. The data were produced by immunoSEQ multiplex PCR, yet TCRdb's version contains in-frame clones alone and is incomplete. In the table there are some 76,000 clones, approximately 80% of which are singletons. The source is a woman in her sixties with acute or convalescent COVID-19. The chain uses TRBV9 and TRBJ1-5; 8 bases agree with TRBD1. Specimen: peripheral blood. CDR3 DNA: TGTGCCAGCAGCCGAAGAATCCCAGGGGGCAGGGAGGATCAGCCCCAGCATTTT. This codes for CASSRRIPGGREDQPQHF.